This passage covers 28 T cell receptor gamma chains from one sample sequenced in a study of gammadelta T cells in human blood. TCRdb redid clone calling on the RT-PCR reads using CATT. The sample lists more than 550 gamma-chain clones; approximately 3.6% were seen once. Sequenced input: non-Vgamma9Vdelta2 gamma-delta T cells from adult blood. The receptors were gathered from a human donor.

Comment on this clone: A read error may be the cause here, since a much bigger clone is one base away. The chain employs TRGV5 and TRGJ1 or TRGJ2. J lost 4 bases, V lost 0 bases, and 6 bases had no gene match. Germline assignment: CDR1 VINAFY and CDR2 YDVSNSKD. The CDR3 runs 14 residues. Here the CDR3 reads CATWDRPRYYKKLF. CDR3 bases: TGTGCCACCTGGGACAGGCCTCGGTATTATAAGAAACTCTTT.

This clone is classed as medium-sized. V usage is TRGV8 and J usage is TRGJ1 or TRGJ2. CDR3 length: 14 amino acids. Germline CDR1 reads VENAVY; CDR2 reads YDSYNSRV. The trim removed 3 bases at V and 3 bases at J, leaving 8 bases unmatched. CDR3 sequence: CATWDRPTYYKKLF. The CDR3 DNA reads TGTGCCACCTGGGATCGGCCCACTTATTATAAGAAACTCTTT.

This clone rates as large. The rearrangement joins TRGV4 to TRGJ1 or TRGJ2. Germline CDR1 EGSTGY, CDR2 YDSYTSSV. The CDR3 consists of 13 residues. V shed 0 bases and J 11 bases; nucleotides not matched to a gene: 10. The CDR3 DNA sequence: TGTGCCACCTGGGATGGGCCGGTGCTGCAGAAACTCTTT. Translating it yields CATWDGPVLQKLF.

This clone is classed as large. V usage is TRGV4 and J usage is TRGJ1 or TRGJ2. The J segment lost 2 bases and the V segment lost 3 bases, leaving 16 bases of the junction unmatched. The CDR3 totals 17 residues. CDR1 is EGSTGY and CDR2 is YDSYTSSV in the germline V gene. CDR3 DNA sequence: TGTGCCACCTGGGATTCCGTGCCACCTGGGTATTATTATAAGAAACTCTTT. It encodes CATWDSVPPGYYYKKLF.

This clone appeared a few times. No DNA is shown, since the ends of the CDR3 on it are uncertain; the CDR3 is the one TCRdb lists. The J gene went uncalled, whereas the V gene is TRGV5P. TRGV5P is recorded as a pseudogene. The CDR3 totals 30 residues, both ends included. The CDR3 loop reads CATGFGDIRNSLAVEQHLLSQVSIGRIQHF.

The J gene is TRGJ1 or TRGJ2, the V gene TRGV3. The CDR3 has 14 residues. The V and J ends lost 3 bases and 3 bases, in that order; junction bases with no gene match: 8. CDR1 and CDR2 (germline): VTNTFY, YDVSTARD (reference sequence). For the CDR3, the DNA is TGTGCCACCTGGGACCGCCTCCTTTATTATAAGAAACTCTTT. Translated, it gives CATWDRLLYYKKLF.

In its sample, this clone ranks as large. The gene calls are TRGV8 and TRGJ1 or TRGJ2. Per the germline V gene, CDR1 is VENAVY and CDR2 is YDSYNSRV. The CDR3 consists of 13 residues. J lost 4 bases, V lost 0 bases, and 3 bases had no gene match. The CDR3 nucleotides are TGTGCCACCTGGGATAGGGGCTATTATAAGAAACTCTTT. It is translated as CATWDRGYYKKLF.

This clone rates as large. The chain is built from TRGV3 and TRGJ1 or TRGJ2. CDR3 length: 14 amino acids. The J segment lost 6 bases and the V segment lost 0 bases, leaving 8 bases of the junction unmatched. CDR1 and CDR2 from the germline V gene are VTNTFY and YDVSTARD (reference sequence). The CDR3 nucleotides read TGTGCCACCTGGGACAGGCTAGTAGGTTATAAGAAACTCTTT. Translated: CATWDRLVGYKKLF.

In its sample, this clone is medium-sized (0.01 to 0.1%). The sample contains more than one DNA sequence encoding this CDR3. The chain joins TRGV4 to TRGJ1 or TRGJ2. The CDR3 extends over 14 amino acids. The germline V gene encodes CDR1 EGSTGY and CDR2 YDSYTSSV. V lost 0 bases to trimming and J lost 3 bases; unmatched junction nucleotides: 5. CDR3 coding DNA: TGTGCCACCTGGGATGGGCCGGGTTATTATAAGAAACTCTTT. As protein: CATWDGPGYYKKLF.

This clone qualifies as large. V usage is TRGV5 and J usage is TRGJ1 or TRGJ2. This CDR3 comprises 14 residues. Germline CDR1 and CDR2: VINAFY and YDVSNSKD. The V segment lost 3 bases and the J segment 5 bases; nucleotides outside the gene matches: 10. CDR3 sequence: CATWDPADHYKKLF. CDR3 in DNA: TGTGCCACCTGGGACCCGGCAGATCATTATAAGAAACTCTTT.

With respect to this clone: One base away lies a much larger clone, so this may be a sequencing read error. This rearrangement joins TRGV4 to TRGJ1 or TRGJ2. Germline CDR1 EGSTGY, CDR2 YDSYTSSV. CDR3 length: 14 amino acids. CDR3 loop: CAPWDGPICYKKLF. CDR3 DNA sequence: TGTGCCCCCTGGGATGGGCCTATTTGTTATAAGAAACTCTTT.

By share, this clone ranks as medium-sized. V is TRGV4 and J is TRGJ1 or TRGJ2. V trimming: 2 bases; J trimming: 3 bases; junction bases outside the gene matches: 4. CDR1 and CDR2 (germline): EGSTGY, YDSYTSSV. This CDR3 is 13 amino acids long. Here the CDR3 reads CATWDEIYYKKLF. CDR3 bases: TGTGCCACCTGGGATGAAATTTATTATAAGAAACTCTTT.

This clone was seen more than once but under ten times. This chain links TRGV2 with TRGJP2. The germline gives CDR1 EGSNGY, CDR2 YDSYNSKV. With 1 base clipped from V and 0 bases from J, the junction kept 2 bases outside the gene matches. The CDR3 contains 15 residues. The CDR3 sequence: CATWDGHSSDWIKTF. CDR3 sequence (DNA): TGTGCCACCTGGGACGGACATAGTAGTGATTGGATCAAGACGTTT.

This clone is termed large. The rearrangement joins TRGV2 to TRGJP2. This CDR3 contains 13 residues. V dropped 0 bases and J dropped 7; count of bases not matched to a gene: 2. Per germline, CDR1 EGSNGY and CDR2 YDSYNSKV. In DNA, the CDR3 is TGTGCCACCTGGGACGGGCTTGATTGGATCAAGACGTTT. Protein sequence: CATWDGLDWIKTF.

By share, this clone counts as medium-sized (0.01 to 0.1%). The chain employs TRGV8 and TRGJ1 or TRGJ2. Germline CDR1 is VENAVY and CDR2 is YDSYNSRV. Trimming cost V 6 bases and J 3 bases; bases outside gene matches: 17. This CDR3 comprises 16 residues. CDR3 region: CATWNHGGGIYYKKLF. In DNA, the CDR3 is TGTGCCACCTGGAACCACGGAGGAGGGATTTATTATAAGAAACTCTTT.

In this sample, this clone is medium-sized. The rearrangement uses TRGV8 and TRGJ1 or TRGJ2. This CDR3 is 12 amino acids long. J gave up 12 bases and V 3 bases, and 11 bases lay outside the gene matches. In germline, CDR1 is VENAVY, CDR2 YDSYNSRV. Here the CDR3 DNA reads TGTGCCACCTGGGATTCCCAGCTCGGGAAACTCTTT. It encodes CATWDSQLGKLF.

This clone was seen more than once but under ten times. A much more abundant neighbour one base away suggests this may be a read error. This sequence joins TRGV8 and TRGJ1 or TRGJ2. CDR1 VENAVY and CDR2 YDSYNSRV come from the germline V gene. This CDR3 is built from 13 residues. As DNA, the CDR3 is TGTGCTACCTGGGATAGAACATACCATAAGAAACTCTTT. Translated, it gives CATWDRTYHKKLF.

This clone is classed as medium-sized (0.01 to 0.1%). V and J are TRGV4 and TRGJ1 or TRGJ2. This CDR3 is 14 amino acids long. Germline CDR1 EGSTGY, CDR2 YDSYTSSV. J was trimmed by 4 bases and V by 4 bases; bases with no gene match: 10. CDR3 in amino acids: CATWEVTGYYKKLF. CDR3 DNA sequence: TGTGCCACCTGGGAAGTCACTGGATATTATAAGAAACTCTTT.

This clone is hyperexpanded in the sample. Other DNA sequences in the same sample also yield this CDR3. The chain recombines TRGV9 with TRGJ1 or TRGJ2. V lost 2 bases to trimming and J lost 6 bases; unmatched junction nucleotides: 4. CDR3 length equals 12 residues. Germline assignment: CDR1 GITISATS and CDR2 ISYDGTV (reference sequence). For the CDR3, the DNA is TGTGCCTTGTGGGAGGCCCGTTATAAGAAACTCTTT. Encoded protein: CALWEARYKKLF.

This clone ranks as medium-sized (0.01 to 0.1%). The chain recombines TRGV2 with TRGJ1 or TRGJ2. The CDR3 totals 14 residues. Unmatched junction bases numbered 2, after V lost 0 bases and J lost 0 bases. CDR1 and CDR2 from the germline V gene are EGSNGY and YDSYNSKV. The CDR3 is CATWDGVNYYKKLF. CDR3 in DNA: TGTGCCACCTGGGACGGGGTGAATTATTATAAGAAACTCTTT.

By share of the sample, this clone is large. At the DNA level, this CDR3 is encoded by other sequences in the same sample as well. This chain uses TRGV4 with TRGJ1 or TRGJ2. This CDR3 is built from 14 residues. The V segment lost 0 bases and the J segment 4 bases; nucleotides outside the gene matches: 6. CDR1 and CDR2 (germline): EGSTGY, YDSYTSSV. CDR3 protein: CATWDGPGYYKKLF. In DNA form, the CDR3 reads TGTGCCACCTGGGATGGGCCGGGGTATTATAAGAAACTCTTT.

J is TRGJ1 or TRGJ2 and V is TRGV4. The CDR3 is 13 residues long. The germline V gene encodes CDR1 EGSTGY and CDR2 YDSYTSSV. Germline trimming cut 0 bases from V and 3 bases from J; bases unmatched to any gene: 2. The CDR3 loop is CATWDGTYYKKLF. Written as DNA, the CDR3 is TGTGCCACCTGGGATGGGACTTATTATAAGAAACTCTTT.

By proportion, this clone is large. The chain carries TRGV9 and TRGJP1. The V segment lost 0 bases and the J segment 8 bases; nucleotides outside the gene matches: 3. Looked up from germline, CDR1 is GITISATS and CDR2 is ISYDGTV (reference sequence). The CDR3 is 13 amino acids. The CDR3 nucleotides are TGTGCCTTGTGGGAGGTGAGGGGTTGGTTCAAGATATTT. It yields the protein CALWEVRGWFKIF.

This clone is labeled large. This sequence joins TRGV8 and TRGJP1. The CDR3 totals 15 residues. The J segment lost 2 bases and the V segment lost 3 bases, leaving 6 bases of the junction unmatched. Germline-derived CDR1 and CDR2 are VENAVY and YDSYNSRV. The CDR3 region has the DNA TGTGCCACCTGGGATTGGTGGACCACTGGTTGGTTCAAGATATTT. Its translation is CATWDWWTTGWFKIF.

This clone counts as large. The genes are TRGV9 and TRGJ1 or TRGJ2. Germline V gene sequence: CDR1 GITISATS, CDR2 ISYDGTV (reference sequence). The CDR3 is 12 residues long. V shed 6 bases, J shed 9 bases, and the junction held 11 bases outside the gene matches. In DNA form, the CDR3 reads TGTGCCTTGTGGCCCCTTTGCGGTAAGAAACTCTTT. Translation gives CALWPLCGKKLF.

A remark on this clone: A much bigger clone sits one base away, suggesting this may be a read error. V is TRGV3 and J is TRGJ1 or TRGJ2. CDR3 length equals 13 residues. The germline gives CDR1 VTNTFY, CDR2 YDVSTARD (reference sequence). CDR3 in DNA: TGTGCCACCTGGGACGAAGCGTATTATAAGAAACTCTTC. Translation: CATWDEAYYKKLF.

This clone is judged large. This rearrangement joins TRGV4 to TRGJP1. Germline CDR1 is EGSTGY and CDR2 is YDSYTSSV. V trimming: 4 bases; J trimming: 1 base; junction bases outside the gene matches: 3. The CDR3 loop spans 14 amino acids. CDR3 sequence reads: CATWEGTTGWFKIF. CDR3 coding DNA: TGTGCCACCTGGGAAGGTACCACTGGTTGGTTCAAGATATTT.

With regard to this clone: For this DNA, TCRdb reports the protein of a much larger clone, which diverges at residue 4, most likely from a read error; the protein presented here is translated directly from the DNA. The chain has TRGV5P and TRGJP2. TRGV5P is noted as a pseudogene. CDR3 length equals 12 residues. CDR3 residues: CATLISDWIKTF. CDR3 DNA sequence: TGTGCCACCTTGATCAGTGATTGGATCAAGACGTTT.